This note documents a single TCR beta chain sequence. The target antigen is unknown. The sample comes from a study of cytomegalovirus exposure and HLA in healthy donors. Study results and caveats: Investigators reported approximately 150 TCR beta chains as tied to cytomegalovirus.

Using immunoSEQ multiplex PCR, the repertoire was profiled, and TCRdb retains in-frame clones only, with some absent. The table has 190,000 or so clones, about 80% seen once. The receptor's source is a woman under 30 in good health and CMV-seropositive. Specimen: PBMCs.

CDR3 region: CASSRRTGLGQETQYF. CDR3 nucleotides: TGCGCCAGCAGTCGTAGGACAGGGCTGGGCCAAGAGACCCAGTACTTC. The V and J genes are TRBV5-1 and TRBJ2-5, with TRBD1 matching over 8 bases. The CDR3 runs 16 residues. The junction had 10 bases not matched to a gene; V was cut back by 5 bases and J by 1 base. Germline CDR1 SGHRS, CDR2 YFSETQ.